The 19 T cell receptor beta chains below come from one sample, sequenced in a study of shared clonotypes between healthy human individuals. Here immunoSEQ multiplex PCR was the method, and the copy in TCRdb shows in-frame clones only, minus some. Here the sample spans a few million clones, roughly 92% being singletons. Sequencing was performed on naive CD4+ T cells sorted from blood. The subset is: CD45RA+ positively selected. Receptor source: a man in his late teens or twenties in good health.

The rearrangement uses TRBV2 and TRBJ2-1, with 8 bases identical to TRBD2. Germline V gene lookup returns CDR1 SNHLY and CDR2 FYNNEI. V trimming: 6 bases; J trimming: 5 bases; junction bases outside the gene matches: 9. This CDR3 is built from 15 residues. The CDR3 sequence is CASSVGAGGNNEQFF. The CDR3, as DNA: TGTGCCAGCAGCGTCGGGGCGGGGGGCAACAATGAGCAGTTCTTC.

The genes are TRBV5-6 and TRBJ2-5, with 7 bases aligning to TRBD2. The germline gives CDR1 SGHDT, CDR2 YYEEEE. V was pared by 4 bases and J by 1 base, with 1 base of the junction left unmatched. The CDR3 contains 13 residues. The CDR3, as DNA: TGTGCCAGCAGCCCGGGGGGCCAAGAGACCCAGTACTTC. Residues: CASSPGGQETQYF. Variable domain in full (rest from reference TRBV5-6 and TRBJ2-5): DAGVTQSPTHLIKTRGQQVTLRCSPKSGHDTVSWYQQALGQGPQFIFQYYEEEERQRGNFPDRFSGHQFPNYSSELNVNALLLGDSALYLCASSPGGQETQYFGPGTRLLVL.

V usage is TRBV6-5 and J usage is TRBJ1-2, with D tentatively TRBD1 (6 bases). The V gene lost 2 bases and the J gene lost 8 bases, with 18 bases spanning the gap. The germline V gene encodes CDR1 MNHEY and CDR2 SVGAGI. There are 15 residues in the CDR3. CDR3 coding DNA: TGTGCCAGCAGTTACGAGGGGGTCTCCGGTTGGGGCTACACCTTC. It translates to CASSYEGVSGWGYTF.

This sequence joins TRBV5-1 and TRBJ2-1; D not certain. The germline V and J ends were trimmed by 5 bases and 5 bases, with 11 bases remaining between them. Per germline, CDR1 SGHRS and CDR2 YFSETQ. The CDR3 sequence is 13 residues long. The CDR3 nucleotides read TGCGCCAGCAGGCCGCTCGTTAACAATGAGCAGTTCTTC. It yields the protein CASRPLVNNEQFF.

This clone has a single count. This chain uses TRBV7-3 with TRBJ2-7; D is ambiguous. The germline V gene has CDR1 SGHTA and CDR2 FQGTGA. CDR3 length equals 11 residues. V lost 9 bases to trimming and J lost 1 base, with 7 bases between them. CDR3 amino acids: CASVPSYEQYF. The CDR3 bases are TGTGCCAGTGTGCCGTCCTACGAGCAGTACTTC.

The chain combines TRBV6-4 with TRBJ2-1; 7 nucleotides align to TRBD1. Looked up from germline, CDR1 is MRHNA and CDR2 is SNTAGT. Trimming at V came to 4 bases and at J to 6 bases, leaving 6 bases not matched to a gene. The CDR3 length is 14 residues. CDR3 region: CASSARQGSNEQFF. In DNA, the CDR3 is TGTGCCAGCAGTGCCCGACAGGGTTCCAATGAGCAGTTCTTC.

The chain recombines TRBV4-1 with TRBJ2-6, with D perhaps matching TRBD1 (5 bases). V gave up 0 bases and J gave up 0 bases, with 18 bases separating them. The CDR3 is made up of 20 amino acids. Germline lookup yields CDR1 MGHRA and CDR2 YSYEKL. This CDR3 is CASSQDPGHPRGSGANVLTF. The DNA of the CDR3 is TGCGCCAGCAGCCAAGATCCCGGACACCCCCGAGGCTCTGGGGCCAACGTCCTGACTTTC.

The chain is built from TRBV2 and TRBJ2-3, with TRBD2 matching 12 bases. Trimming at V came to 0 bases and at J to 0 bases, leaving 7 bases not matched to a gene. Germline-derived CDR1 and CDR2 are SNHLY and FYNNEI. The CDR3 extends over 19 amino acids. CDR3 protein: CASSEARLAGATSTDTQYF. The CDR3 nucleotides read TGTGCCAGCAGTGAAGCGCGACTAGCGGGGGCGACTAGCACAGATACGCAGTATTTT.

V is TRBV5-1 and J is TRBJ2-5, with D unclear. Looked up from germline, CDR1 is SGHRS and CDR2 is YFSETQ. Trimming took off 4 bases at V and 1 base at J, with 17 bases between the two ends. The CDR3 is 16 amino acids. CDR3 protein: CASSPRRWGPQETQYF. CDR3 DNA: TGCGCCAGCAGCCCACGCCGGTGGGGTCCCCAAGAGACCCAGTACTTC.

The chain has TRBV27 and TRBJ1-6; TRBD1 aligns across 7 bases. This CDR3 has 14 residues. The V gene's germline CDR1 is MNHEY and CDR2 SMNVEV (reference sequence). V gave up 2 bases and J gave up 8 bases; unmatched junction bases: 3. This chain's CDR3 is CASSLGQAYSPLHF. Here the CDR3 DNA reads TGTGCCAGCAGTTTAGGACAGGCGTATTCACCCCTCCACTTT.

The chain uses TRBV5-1 and TRBJ2-5, with D hard to call. The CDR3 spans 11 residues. Germline V gene sequence: CDR1 SGHRS, CDR2 YFSETQ. V was clipped by 5 bases and J by 2 bases, with 4 bases between them. The DNA of the CDR3 is TGCGCCAGCAGGAAACAAGAGACCCAGTACTTC. Amino acids: CASRKQETQYF.

The V gene is TRBV7-9, the J gene TRBJ1-4; maybe TRBD1 (5 bases). The CDR3 is 16 residues long. Germline V gene lookup returns CDR1 SEHNR and CDR2 FQNEAQ (reference sequence). Trimming left V 5 bases short and J 2 bases short, with 15 bases between. CDR3 coding DNA: TGTGCCAGCAGCCTCCGTGGGGCCGGGACTAATGAAAAACTGTTTTTT. It specifies CASSLRGAGTNEKLFF.

The chain uses TRBV21-1 and TRBJ2-3; TRBD2, the table's D call, lacks a check against the DNA. TRBV21-1 is listed as a pseudogene. This CDR3 has 16 residues. CDR3 residues: CASSHTLAGVTDTQYF. The CDR3, as DNA: TGTGCCAGCAGCCATACTTTAGCGGGGGTCACAGATACGCAGTATTTT.

The chain combines TRBV7-9 with TRBJ1-4; D might be TRBD1 (6 bases). The germline CDR1 and CDR2 sequences are SEHNR and FQNEAQ (reference sequence). Trimming removed 5 bases from V and 8 bases from J, with 18 bases in between. The length of the CDR3 is 15 residues. DNA of the CDR3: TGTGCCAGCAGCCGAGATGTCAGAGGGGGGGAAAAACTGTTTTTT. Encoded protein: CASSRDVRGGEKLFF. Full variable domain (missing parts from reference TRBV7-9 and TRBJ1-4): DTGVSQNPRHKITKRGQNVTFRCDPISEHNRLYWYRQTLGQGPEFLTYFQNEAQLEKSRLLSDRFSAERPKGSFSTLEIQRTEQGDSAMYLCASSRDVRGGEKLFFGSGTQLSVL.

The chain uses TRBV5-1 and TRBJ1-2; possible D gene TRBD1, 6 bases. This CDR3 has 18 amino acids. Looked up from germline, CDR1 is SGHRS and CDR2 is YFSETQ. V was clipped by 6 bases and J by 0 bases, with 24 bases between them. CDR3 nucleotides: TGCGCCAGCACTCCGTACCTCCCCAGGGGACAATCTAACTATGGCTACACCTTC. Translation gives CASTPYLPRGQSNYGYTF.

The genes are TRBV28 and TRBJ2-7, with D unresolved. CDR1 is MDHEN, CDR2 SYDVKM, per germline. V dropped 5 bases and J dropped 4 bases, with 9 bases sitting between them. The CDR3 extends over 12 amino acids. CDR3 amino acids: CASSLFLYEQYF. The CDR3 DNA is TGTGCCAGCAGTCTGTTCTTATACGAGCAGTACTTC.

This chain connects TRBV5-1 to TRBJ2-7; 7 positions agree with TRBD2. Germline V gives CDR1 SGHRS, CDR2 YFSETQ. This CDR3 has 16 residues. Trimming took 1 base from V and 0 from J; bases not matched to a gene: 7. The CDR3 spells CASSLPGDYSSYEQYF. The CDR3, as DNA: TGCGCCAGCAGCTTGCCCGGGGACTATAGCTCCTACGAGCAGTACTTC.

The chain employs TRBV6-1 and TRBJ2-7; the match to TRBD1 covers 8 bases. The CDR3 spans 15 residues. The V gene end was trimmed by 7 bases and the J gene end by 0 bases; junction bases not matched to a gene: 8. The V gene's germline CDR1 is MNHNS and CDR2 SASEGT. The CDR3 nucleotides are TGTGCCAGCAAAGTGGACAGGGAGCCCTCCTACGAGCAGTACTTC. It translates to CASKVDREPSYEQYF.

The V call is TRBV6-1, the J call TRBJ2-7, with a weak D call TRBD1 (7 bases). Germline V CDR1 and CDR2: MNHNS, SASEGT. V lost 6 bases and J 4 bases, leaving 10 bases between the germline ends. CDR3 size: 12 residues. CDR3 coding DNA: TGTGCCAGCAGGGCAGGGGGGTACGAGCAGTACTTC. Translation: CASRAGGYEQYF.